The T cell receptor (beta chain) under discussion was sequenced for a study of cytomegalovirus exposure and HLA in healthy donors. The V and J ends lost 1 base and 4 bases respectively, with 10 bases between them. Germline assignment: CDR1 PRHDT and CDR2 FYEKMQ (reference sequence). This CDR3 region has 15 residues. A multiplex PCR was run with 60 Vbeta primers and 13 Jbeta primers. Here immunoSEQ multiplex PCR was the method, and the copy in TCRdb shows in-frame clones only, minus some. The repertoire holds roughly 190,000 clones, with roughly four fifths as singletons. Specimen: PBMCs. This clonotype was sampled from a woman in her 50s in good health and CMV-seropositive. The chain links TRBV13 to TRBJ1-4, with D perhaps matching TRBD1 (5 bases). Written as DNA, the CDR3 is TGTGCCAGCAGCTTAGTCGGGGGGGGTAATGAAAAACTGTTTTTT. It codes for CASSLVGGGNEKLFF.